One sample yielded the 14 T cell receptor beta chains listed below, sequenced in a study of Graves' ophthalmopathy and Graves' hyperthyroidism. The study amplified TCR beta CDR3 regions using RNA transcripts. First-round RT-PCR relied on HTBI primers, and a second-round multiplex PCR came next. TCRdb used MiXCR to reprocess the multiplex PCR reads, holding one entry per CDR3 protein. The repertoire includes about 740,000 distinct CDR3 sequences, around 40% of them detected once, and about 40% sits in the top ten. The specimen was peripheral blood. The source is an adult man with Graves' ophthalmopathy.

There are many counts of this clonotype. The genes are TRBV11-2 and TRBJ2-7, with unresolved D. The CDR3 consists of 13 residues. The germline gives CDR1 SGHAT, CDR2 FQNNGV. Trimming removed 3 bases at V and 1 base at J, with 7 bases between. The CDR3 DNA reads TGTGCCAGCAGCTTCACGACTTCCTACGAGCAGTACTTC. This codes for CASSFTTSYEQYF.

The chain joins TRBV5-1 to TRBJ1-1; unclear D gene. The CDR3 length is 15 residues. CDR1 is SGHRS and CDR2 is YFSETQ in the germline V gene. V dropped 2 bases and J dropped 0 bases, with 11 bases sitting between them. This CDR3 is CASSFLGNLNTEAFF. The CDR3 nucleotides are TGCGCCAGCAGCTTTCTTGGGAATCTGAACACTGAAGCTTTCTTT. Full variable domain (rest looked up from reference TRBV5-1 and TRBJ1-1): KAGVTQTPRYLIKTRGQQVTLSCSPISGHRSVSWYQQTPGQGLQFLFEYFSETQRNKGNFPGRFSGRQFSNSRSEMNVSTLELGDSALYLCASSFLGNLNTEAFFGQGTRLTVV.

The V and J genes are TRBV9 and TRBJ1-1, with 7 bases matching TRBD1. Germline CDR1 reads SGDLS; CDR2 reads YYNGEE. V was pared by 0 bases and J by 10 bases, with 6 bases of the junction left unmatched. The CDR3 has 13 amino acids. The CDR3 is CASSVGAQGGAFF. In nucleotides, the CDR3 is TGTGCCAGCAGCGTAGGGGCCCAGGGGGGAGCTTTCTTT. The full variable domain, in which reference TRBV9 and TRBJ1-1 provide the parts outside the CDR3, is DSGVTQTPKHLITATGQRVTLRCSPRSGDLSVYWYQQSLDQGLQFLIQYYNGEERAKGNILERFSAQQFPDLHSELNLSSLELGDSALYFCASSVGAQGGAFFGQGTRLTVV.

The chain is built from TRBV7-2 and TRBJ2-5, with D unresolved. Germline CDR1 and CDR2: SGHTA and FQGNSA. CDR3 length: 13 residues. Trimming stripped 2 bases from V and 5 bases from J, with 9 bases between. The CDR3 region is CASSLSPWETQYF. In DNA form, the CDR3 reads TGTGCCAGCAGCTTATCCCCTTGGGAGACCCAGTACTTC.

This clonotype was detected many times. The chain employs TRBV7-9 and TRBJ2-7, with D perhaps matching TRBD1 or TRBD2 (5 bases each). The CDR3 contains 14 residues. The germline V gene has CDR1 SEHNR and CDR2 FQNEAQ (reference sequence). The V end lost 4 bases, the J end lost 5 bases, and 15 bases lay between the germline ends. CDR3 protein: CASSSWDGAHEQYF. The CDR3 bases are TGTGCCAGCAGCTCCTGGGACGGAGCTCACGAGCAGTACTTC. Based on the CDR3 plus reference TRBV7-9 and TRBJ2-7, the full variable domain is DTGVSQNPRHKITKRGQNVTFRCDPISEHNRLYWYRQTLGQGPEFLTYFQNEAQLEKSRLLSDRFSAERPKGSFSTLEIQRTEQGDSAMYLCASSSWDGAHEQYFGPGTRLTVT.

This chain uses TRBV20-1 with TRBJ1-2, with 11 bases fitting TRBD1. The trim removed 6 bases at V and 3 bases at J, leaving 18 bases unmatched. The CDR3 is made up of 18 amino acids. Germline CDR1 reads DFQATT; CDR2 reads SNEGSKA (reference sequence). For the CDR3, the DNA is TGCAGTGCGGGGAGCCCCCCCCGGGACAGGGGGTCCGACTATGGCTACACCTTC. Encoded protein: CSAGSPPRDRGSDYGYTF.

In the case of this clonotype: A much larger clone lies one base from this, so it may be a read error. The CDR3 carries no conserved terminal phenylalanine or tryptophan, so it likely arises from a read error. It is unclear where the CDR3 begins or ends on the DNA, so no DNA is shown, and the CDR3 is as TCRdb lists it. The chain links TRBV5-5 to TRBJ1-2; the table's D gene call, TRBD1, was not cross checked with the DNA. The CDR3 extends over 12 residues, inclusive of both ends. The germline V gene has CDR1 SGHKS and CDR2 YYEKEE (reference sequence). The CDR3 loop reads CASSQQDSSVAL.

This clonotype was seen a few times. The chain uses TRBV3-1 and TRBJ1-5, with D perhaps TRBD1 (6 bases). Germline V gene data show CDR1 as LGHDT and CDR2 as YNNKEL (reference sequence). V lost 2 bases and J 7 bases, leaving 9 bases between the germline ends. The CDR3 has 13 amino acids. The CDR3 coding sequence is TGTGCCAGCAGCCAACGTCAGGGGCAGCCCCAGCATTTT. Its protein is CASSQRQGQPQHF.

A word on this clonotype: Just one base apart from a much larger clone, this may be a read error. This CDR3 reads CASSSFRGNQPQHF. The CDR3 DNA is TGTGCCAGCAGCTCGTTTCGTGGCAATCAGCCCCAGCATTTT. The V gene is TRBV7-9, the J gene TRBJ1-5; D not resolved. The CDR3 extends over 14 amino acids. Germline CDR1 is SEHNR and CDR2 is FQNEAQ (reference sequence). V lost 4 bases and J 2 bases, leaving 9 bases between the germline ends.

About this clonotype itself: This clone may be a read error of a much larger clone one base away. The chain employs TRBV19 and TRBJ1-1; the D gene is possibly TRBD1 (5 bases). Germline V gene sequence: CDR1 LNHDA, CDR2 SQIVND (reference sequence). The CDR3 has 16 residues. Deletions cut 7 bases from V and 0 bases from J, with 18 bases between. The CDR3 sequence is CASNEGGVIMNTEAFF. DNA of the CDR3: TGTGCCAGTAACGAGGGAGGGGTGATCATGAACACTGAAGCTTTCTTT.

The genes are TRBV25-1 and TRBJ2-2; D perhaps matches TRBD1 (6 bases). This CDR3 is 14 amino acids long. With 6 bases removed from V and 7 bases from J, the gap between germline ends came to 15 bases. Germline CDR1 MGHDK, CDR2 SYGVNS. The CDR3, as DNA: TGTGCCAGCAGCCTACAGGGTATAGTCGGGGAGCTGTTTTTT. Amino acids: CASSLQGIVGELFF.

This chain uses TRBV7-9 with TRBJ1-1; TRBD1 matches at 9 bases. This CDR3 is built from 15 residues. Germline V gives CDR1 SEHNR, CDR2 FQNEAQ (reference sequence). Unmatched junction bases numbered 11, after V lost 0 bases and J lost 12 bases. The CDR3 loop is CASSLATGQGGETFF. CDR3 nucleotide sequence: TGTGCCAGCAGCTTAGCAACGGGACAGGGTGGGGAAACTTTCTTT.

This clonotype has more than one count but fewer than ten. The rearrangement joins TRBV19 to TRBJ2-2, with D unclear. With 3 bases removed from V and 0 bases from J, the gap between germline ends came to 8 bases. From germline, CDR1 is LNHDA and CDR2 SQIVND (reference sequence). The CDR3 consists of 15 residues. The CDR3 DNA reads as TGTGCCAGTAGTATCCTTGGGGCGAACACCGGGGAGCTGTTTTTT. Amino acid sequence: CASSILGANTGELFF. Supplemented by reference TRBV19 and TRBJ2-2, the full variable domain reads DGGITQSPKYLFRKEGQNVTLSCEQNLNHDAMYWYRQDPGQGLRLIYYSQIVNDFQKGDIAEGYSVSREKKESFPLTVTSAQKNPTAFYLCASSILGANTGELFFGEGSRLTVL.

This clonotype was seen only a few times. The V gene is TRBV20-1, the J gene TRBJ1-6; 7 nucleotides match TRBD1. The CDR3 contains 13 residues. With V trimmed by 3 bases and J by 9 bases, 5 bases remained unmatched. Germline lookup yields CDR1 DFQATT and CDR2 SNEGSKA (reference sequence). CDR3 loop: CSASGTASSPLHF. CDR3 coding DNA: TGCAGTGCTAGCGGGACAGCGAGTTCACCCCTCCACTTT.